This TCR beta chain is drawn from a study of T cells in Graves' hyperthyroidism and ophthalmopathy. Regions amplified from RNA transcripts were the TCR beta CDR3 regions. First-round RT-PCR targeting the TCR CDR3 was performed with the HTBI primer set. MiXCR, run by TCRdb on the multiplex PCR reads, gives a single entry per CDR3 protein. The sample contains about 600,000 distinct CDR3 sequences, approximately 15% of which appear only once. This clonotype showed up many times. Antigen: not known. Overall study findings and caveats: Most thyroid-expanded clonotypes above 0.001 were also found in blood.

The CDR3 extends over 14 amino acids. Germline CDR1 SGHAT, CDR2 FQNNGV. V was shortened by 0 bases and J by 7 bases, with 13 bases between the two germline ends. Each diagnosis drew on symptoms, thyroxine, TRAb, thyroid ultrasound and orbital computed tomography findings. Sequencing was performed on blood. This chain connects TRBV11-2 to TRBJ2-7; a possible D gene is TRBD2 (5 bases). This TCR was recovered from a woman aged 35 to 49 with Graves' ophthalmopathy. The CDR3 bases are TGTGCCAGCAGCTTAGAGGGGATCACGGGAGAGCAGTACTTC. Encoded protein: CASSLEGITGEQYF.